The clone carrying this T cell receptor (beta chain) was counted between two and nine times. Its specificity is not known. A second roughly 7 to 11 cycle PCR used barcoded and J-beta primers. One entry per CDR3 protein, called by TCRdb with MiXCR from the 5' RACE reads. The sample yields hundreds of thousands of distinct CDR3 sequences, 25% to 30% seen once. The data belong to a study of blood T cells in healthy people across ages. The study, taken as a whole, reports: Naive CD4+ cell counts and diversity both ran higher in long-lived than in aged donors.

This CDR3 spans 16 amino acids. Trimming left V 0 bases short and J 0 bases short, with 8 bases between. In germline, CDR1 is MNHEY, CDR2 SVGAGI. A further study also used this sample, focusing on T cells of mothers and their children. In that study: Material was donated by three healthy Caucasian mothers and their six children. Related and unrelated pairs show similar thymic shaping of TCR recombination output.

V gene TRBV6-5 combines with J gene TRBJ2-2; D not resolved. The sample taken for sequencing was blood. This sequence originates from a boy aged 5-17 years in good health. The CDR3 spells CASSYSTPSNTGELFF. The CDR3 coding sequence is TGTGCCAGCAGTTACTCGACCCCGTCGAACACCGGGGAGCTGTTTTTT.